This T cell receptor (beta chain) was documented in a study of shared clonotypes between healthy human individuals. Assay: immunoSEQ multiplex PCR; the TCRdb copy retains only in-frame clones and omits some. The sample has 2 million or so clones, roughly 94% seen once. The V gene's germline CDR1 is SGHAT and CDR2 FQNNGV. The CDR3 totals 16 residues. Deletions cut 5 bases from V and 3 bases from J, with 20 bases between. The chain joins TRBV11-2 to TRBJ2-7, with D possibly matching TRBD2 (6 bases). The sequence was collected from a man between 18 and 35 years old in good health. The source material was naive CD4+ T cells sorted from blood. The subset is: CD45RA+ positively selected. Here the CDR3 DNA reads TGTGCCAGCAGCACCCTTGGGAGGAGGGTTTACTACGAGCAGTACTTC. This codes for CASSTLGRRVYYEQYF. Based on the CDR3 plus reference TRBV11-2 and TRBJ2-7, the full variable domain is EAGVAQSPRYKIIEKRQSVAFWCNPISGHATLYWYQQILGQGPKLLIQFQNNGVVDDSQLPKDRFSAERLKGVDSTLKIQPAKLEDSAVYLCASSTLGRRVYYEQYFGPGTRLTVT.